This T cell receptor (beta chain) was sequenced for a study of blood T cell repertoires in COVID-19. Turning to the study itself: The study drew acute and convalescent COVID-19 samples from the United States, Italy and Spain. From T cells, B-cell-depleted T cells, or PBMCs came the material, which was cDNA or gDNA.

Seattle cases were enrolled at active infection and followed longitudinally. Authors' processing steps: Estimation of nucleated cell counts relied on the amplification of reference gene primers. Generated by immunoSEQ multiplex PCR, the TCRdb table keeps only in-frame clones and is missing some. The D gene and trimming were derived from the DNA, and the V and J assignments and clone size from that table. This table holds about 170,000 clones, around 90% found once. CDR3 length: 13 amino acids. Between the trimmed V and J ends, which lost 8 bases and 3 bases, there was a span of 13 bases. Germline loops: CDR1 KGHDR, CDR2 SFDVKD.

The chain uses TRBV24-1 and TRBJ2-7; D remains unclear. Sequenced material: peripheral blood. The clonotype was recovered from a man younger than 35 with COVID-19, enrolled during active disease. CDR3 residues: CATMMGFHYEQYF. In DNA form, the CDR3 reads TGTGCCACCATGATGGGCTTCCACTACGAGCAGTACTTC.